These 29 T cell receptor beta chains came from one sample sequenced in a study of graft-versus-host responses after intestinal transplantation. This table comes from immunoSEQ multiplex PCR, and its TCRdb copy is limited to in-frame clones, with some not included. The sample includes some 45,000 clones, around nine tenths of them seen just once. This material consisted of PBMCs, taken 524 days after transplant. These receptors came from a human patient who received an intestinal transplant, so some T cells may come from the graft donor.

In its sample, this clone was seen a few times. This rearrangement joins TRBV6-5 to TRBJ2-3, with 7 nucleotides matching TRBD2. The germline gives CDR1 MNHEY, CDR2 SVGAGI. Losses at the gene ends were 7 bases for V and 6 bases for J; bases not matched to a gene: 13. The CDR3 is made up of 15 amino acids. DNA of the CDR3: TGTGCCAGCACCCCGGTGCGGGAGATTAGGGATACGCAGTATTTT. Its protein is CASTPVREIRDTQYF.

The gene calls are TRBV6-1 and TRBJ2-5; D is perhaps TRBD1 (6 bases). V was cut by 0 bases and J by 4 bases, with 12 bases left in between. CDR1 is MNHNS, CDR2 SASEGT, per germline. The CDR3 is 15 amino acids. The CDR3 here is CASSEARQGIETQYF. CDR3 DNA: TGTGCCAGCAGTGAAGCGCGTCAGGGGATAGAGACCCAGTACTTC.

The chain uses TRBV5-1 and TRBJ2-1; the match to TRBD2 covers 10 bases. In germline, CDR1 is SGHRS, CDR2 YFSETQ. V trimming: 3 bases; J trimming: 2 bases; junction bases outside the gene matches: 2. The CDR3 has 15 residues. The CDR3 here is CASSSSGSPYNEQFF. The CDR3, as DNA: TGCGCCAGCAGCTCTAGCGGGAGCCCCTACAATGAGCAGTTCTTC.

V gene TRBV28 combines with J gene TRBJ1-1, with D possibly being TRBD1 (5 bases). Per the germline V gene, CDR1 is MDHEN and CDR2 is SYDVKM. V was pared by 2 bases and J by 7 bases, with 17 bases between. CDR3 size: 15 residues. The DNA of the CDR3 is TGTGCCAGCAGTTTAGGGTCAGGGAGGGGACTTGAAGCTTTCTTT. Translating it yields CASSLGSGRGLEAFF.

The rearrangement joins TRBV5-1 to TRBJ2-7; D ambiguous. The CDR3 length is 14 residues. The ends were cut back, 1 base at V and 0 bases at J, with 8 bases in the middle. CDR1 is SGHRS and CDR2 is YFSETQ in the germline V gene. The CDR3 protein is CASSLTRSSYEQYF. CDR3 in DNA: TGCGCCAGCAGCTTGACAAGAAGCTCCTACGAGCAGTACTTC.

The V call is TRBV7-8, the J call TRBJ2-7; perhaps TRBD1 as D (6 bases). Germline V CDR1 and CDR2: SGHVS, FQNEAQ. V was trimmed by 3 bases and J by 2 bases, leaving 20 bases between them. This CDR3 has 17 amino acids. This CDR3 reads CASSFLRIDRPPYEQYF. The CDR3 bases are TGTGCCAGCAGCTTTCTGAGGATAGACAGGCCCCCCTACGAGCAGTACTTC.

V gene TRBV5-6 combines with J gene TRBJ1-1; D gene uncertain. The V end lost 0 bases, the J end lost 3 bases, and 9 bases lay between the germline ends. This CDR3 comprises 14 residues. CDR1 and CDR2 from the germline V gene are SGHDT and YYEEEE. The CDR3 loop reads CASSLGGEDTEAFF. CDR3 sequence (DNA): TGTGCCAGCAGCTTGGGGGGAGAGGACACTGAAGCTTTCTTT.

V usage is TRBV5-1 and J usage is TRBJ2-3; a weak D match, TRBD2 (5 bases). The V and J ends lost 4 bases and 3 bases respectively, with 9 bases between them. This CDR3 comprises 13 residues. Germline lookup yields CDR1 SGHRS and CDR2 YFSETQ. CDR3 in DNA: TGCGCCAGCAGCATTCGGGAAACAGATACGCAGTATTTT. Residues: CASSIRETDTQYF.

The CDR3 sequence: CAILREGPNEQFF. In nucleotides, the CDR3 is TGTGCCATCCTAAGGGAGGGCCCGAATGAGCAGTTCTTC. The chain uses TRBV10-3 and TRBJ2-1; 7 bases match TRBD2. Trimming removed 8 bases from V and 7 bases from J; junction bases left unmatched: 8. The CDR3 extends over 13 amino acids. The V gene's germline CDR1 is ENHRY and CDR2 SYGVKD.

V and J are TRBV5-8 and TRBJ2-7; TRBD1 or TRBD2 may be the D gene (5 bases each). Trimming stripped 4 bases from V and 3 bases from J, with 17 bases between. The CDR3 consists of 15 residues. Germline assignment: CDR1 SGHTS and CDR2 YDEGEE. CDR3 loop: CASSPLGPPNYEQYF. CDR3 in DNA: TGTGCCAGCAGCCCTTTGGGACCTCCGAACTACGAGCAGTACTTC.

Notes on this clone: Because the CDR3's place on the DNA is in doubt, the DNA is left out and the CDR3 is given as listed by TCRdb. The CDR3 spells CASSKVGTGSRSPLHF. The V gene is TRBV21-1, the J gene TRBJ1-6; no DNA check was done on the table's D call, TRBD1. TRBV21-1 is an annotated pseudogene. The CDR3 region is 16 residues in length, termini included.

This chain links TRBV30 with TRBJ1-1; D is unclear. CDR3 length: 11 amino acids. Per germline, CDR1 GTSNPN and CDR2 SVGIG (reference sequence). Trimming stripped 3 bases from V and 2 bases from J, with 4 bases between. Here the CDR3 reads CAWRVNTEAFF. The CDR3 region has the DNA TGTGCCTGGAGGGTAAACACTGAAGCTTTCTTT.

The chain is built from TRBV5-6 and TRBJ2-7; 7 nucleotides align to TRBD1. The J segment lost 2 bases and the V segment lost 4 bases, leaving 3 bases of the junction unmatched. The CDR3 is 13 amino acids. CDR1 SGHDT and CDR2 YYEEEE come from the germline V gene. DNA of the CDR3: TGTGCCAGCAGCGGGACAGAGACCTACGAGCAGTACTTC. Its translation is CASSGTETYEQYF.

The count of this clone is one. The CDR3, as DNA: TGTGCCAGCAGCCCCCCGGGGAGGGGCGAAGCTTTCTTT. It encodes CASSPPGRGEAFF. This sequence joins TRBV7-2 and TRBJ1-1, with D possibly TRBD1 on 5 matching bases. The germline V gene has CDR1 SGHTA and CDR2 FQGNSA. The CDR3 totals 13 residues. Trimming shortened V by 5 bases and J by 8 bases, and 15 bases separated the two germline ends.

CDR3 sequence reads: CASSDSGRAREYF. The CDR3 bases are TGTGCCAGCAGTGATTCCGGGCGGGCCCGTGAGTATTTT. The V and J genes are TRBV25-1 and TRBJ2-3; D is possibly TRBD2 (5 bases). In germline, CDR1 is MGHDK, CDR2 SYGVNS. CDR3 size: 13 residues. V was cut by 3 bases and J by 13 bases, with 17 bases left in between.

The gene calls are TRBV28 and TRBJ1-2; 11 bases are shared with TRBD1. V shed 8 bases and J 6 bases; nucleotides not matched to a gene: 11. The CDR3 extends over 15 amino acids. Per germline, CDR1 MDHEN and CDR2 SYDVKM. The CDR3 DNA sequence: TGTGCCAGCGGAAGTTACATGGACAGGGGGCATGGCTACACCTTC. Encoded protein: CASGSYMDRGHGYTF.

This sequence joins TRBV15 and TRBJ1-4; D gene ambiguous. CDR1 and CDR2 (germline): LNHNV, YYDKDF (reference sequence). V lost 0 bases and J 0 bases, leaving 8 bases between the germline ends. The CDR3 loop spans 16 amino acids. In DNA, the CDR3 is TGTGCCACCAGCAGAGAGGGGTTAGCAACTAATGAAAAACTGTTTTTT. Amino acids: CATSREGLATNEKLFF.

V gene TRBV6-5 combines with J gene TRBJ1-2; weak D call: TRBD1 (6 bases). The germline gives CDR1 MNHEY, CDR2 SVGAGI. The germline V and J ends were trimmed by 3 bases and 8 bases, with 13 bases remaining between them. The CDR3 totals 13 residues. CDR3 sequence reads: CASSYRGLGGYTF. The DNA of the CDR3 is TGTGCCAGCAGTTATCGGGGGCTCGGGGGCTACACCTTC.

This chain links TRBV7-3 with TRBJ2-1, with 11 positions matching TRBD2. With V trimmed by 4 bases and J by 8 bases, 7 bases remained unmatched. Germline loops: CDR1 SGHTA, CDR2 FQGTGA. The CDR3 consists of 15 residues. The chain's CDR3 is CASSSHGLAGYEQFF. For the CDR3, the DNA is TGTGCCAGCAGCTCACACGGACTAGCGGGCTATGAGCAGTTCTTC.

The chain recombines TRBV6-1 with TRBJ1-2; D gene ambiguous. The CDR3 has 13 residues. V gave up 2 bases and J gave up 3 bases, with 7 bases separating them. Germline CDR1 is MNHNS and CDR2 is SASEGT. The CDR3 sequence: CASSEIGHYGYTF. The CDR3 region has the DNA TGTGCCAGCAGTGAAATAGGGCACTATGGCTACACCTTC.

The V call is TRBV18, the J call TRBJ1-5; a weak D match, TRBD1 (6 bases). Germline CDR1 reads KGHSH; CDR2 reads LQKENI. With 6 bases removed from V and 3 bases from J, the gap between germline ends came to 15 bases. The CDR3 has 15 amino acids. The CDR3 coding sequence is TGTGCCAGCTCTTCGGACAGCGTGATCAATCAGCCCCAGCATTTT. This sequence encodes CASSSDSVINQPQHF.

The J gene is TRBJ2-2, the V gene TRBV30; TRBD1 matches at 7 bases. Trimming at V came to 1 base and at J to 0 bases, leaving 2 bases not matched to a gene. Germline V CDR1 and CDR2: GTSNPN, SVGIG (reference sequence). The length of the CDR3 is 15 residues. For the CDR3, the DNA is TGTGCCTGGAGTGACCAGGGGGCGAACACCGGGGAGCTGTTTTTT. Translated, it gives CAWSDQGANTGELFF.

This clone was found once. The CDR3 loop is CASSVDEGRGTDTQYF. The CDR3 nucleotides are TGTGCCAGCAGCGTAGATGAGGGGCGAGGCACAGATACGCAGTATTTT. The chain joins TRBV9 to TRBJ2-3; D is possibly TRBD1 or TRBD2 (5 bases each). Germline loops: CDR1 SGDLS, CDR2 YYNGEE. V was trimmed by 0 bases and J by 1 base, leaving 12 bases between them. The CDR3 spans 16 residues.

The chain uses TRBV4-3 and TRBJ1-1; 7 nucleotides match TRBD1. This CDR3 comprises 13 residues. Germline V CDR1 and CDR2: LGHNA, YSLEER. V gave up 4 bases and J gave up 11 bases; unmatched junction bases: 10. The CDR3 region is CASSPEFGQEAFF. CDR3 bases: TGCGCCAGCAGCCCCGAATTCGGACAGGAGGCTTTCTTT.

The chain joins TRBV30 to TRBJ1-3; the D is unclear. From germline, CDR1 is GTSNPN and CDR2 SVGIG (reference sequence). The germline V and J ends were trimmed by 7 bases and 4 bases, with 8 bases remaining between them. This CDR3 has 11 residues. The CDR3 spells CASHGGNTIYF. CDR3 bases: TGTGCCTCGCACGGGGGAAACACCATATATTTT.

This sequence joins TRBV5-1 and TRBJ2-7; no clear D. This CDR3 is built from 11 residues. CDR1 SGHRS and CDR2 YFSETQ come from the germline V gene. The V end was cut by 4 bases, the J end by 7 bases, with 9 bases between. The CDR3 loop reads CASSDNYEQYF. The CDR3 coding sequence is TGCGCCAGCAGCGATAACTATGAGCAGTACTTC.

The V gene is TRBV5-1, the J gene TRBJ2-2; 11 bases are shared with TRBD2. The CDR3 runs to 15 residues. Germline lookup yields CDR1 SGHRS and CDR2 YFSETQ. Trimming at V came to 4 bases and at J to 5 bases, leaving 4 bases not matched to a gene. The CDR3 DNA reads TGCGCCAGCAGCCCGACTAGCGGGACGACCGGGGAGCTGTTTTTT. The encoded protein is CASSPTSGTTGELFF.

This sequence joins TRBV29-1 and TRBJ2-2; D is perhaps TRBD1 or TRBD2 (5 bases each). Germline CDR1 SQVTM, CDR2 ANQGSEA. V was cut by 2 bases and J by 0 bases, with 16 bases left in between. This CDR3 has 17 residues. CDR3 DNA: TGCAGCGTTGAACCAATCTACGGGACGGCGAACACCGGGGAGCTGTTTTTT. Protein product: CSVEPIYGTANTGELFF.

The chain recombines TRBV28 with TRBJ1-1; D possibly corresponds to TRBD1 (5 bases). Trimming took off 6 bases at V and 1 base at J, with 18 bases between the two ends. Germline CDR1 MDHEN, CDR2 SYDVKM. The CDR3 runs to 16 residues. The DNA for the CDR3 is TGTGCCAGCAGCCAGGGCCAGGGAGGTCGGAACACTGAAGCTTTCTTT. This translates into CASSQGQGGRNTEAFF. The full variable domain, its missing parts supplied by reference TRBV28 and TRBJ1-1, is DVKVTQSSRYLVKRTGEKVFLECVQDMDHENMFWYRQDPGLGLRLIYFSYDVKMKEKGDIPEGYSVSREKKERFSLILESASTNQTSMYLCASSQGQGGRNTEAFFGQGTRLTVV.